One and the same sample provided the 19 T cell receptor beta chains below, sequenced in a study of T cells in Graves' hyperthyroidism and ophthalmopathy. The CDR3 regions of TCR beta were amplified from RNA transcripts. An initial round of RT-PCR targeting the TCR CDR3 relied on the HTBI primer set. TCRdb passed the multiplex PCR reads through MiXCR, listing each CDR3 protein once. Altogether 350,000 to 500,000 distinct CDR3 sequences are present, about 13% being singletons, with the ten largest covering 5% to 6.5%. The sequenced sample was blood. Receptors originate from a woman aged 18-29 years with Graves' hyperthyroidism.

This clonotype was detected ten times or more. The rearrangement links TRBV20-1 to TRBJ2-2; D unclear. Trimming cost V 1 base and J 0 bases, with 6 bases left between them. Per the germline V gene, CDR1 is DFQATT and CDR2 is SNEGSKA (reference sequence). The CDR3 loop spans 14 amino acids. Written as DNA, the CDR3 is TGCAGTGCTAGAGGTACTTCGAACACCGGGGAGCTGTTTTTT. Translated, it gives CSARGTSNTGELFF.

This clonotype was seen at least ten times. V and J are TRBV28 and TRBJ2-3, with 7 bases aligning to TRBD2. Germline trimming cut 3 bases from V and 6 bases from J; bases unmatched to any gene: 9. CDR1 MDHEN and CDR2 SYDVKM come from the germline V gene. This CDR3 has 15 residues. The CDR3 sequence is CASSLLLAESDTQYF. The CDR3 bases are TGTGCCAGCAGTTTGCTCCTAGCGGAAAGTGATACGCAGTATTTT.

This chain joins TRBV28 and TRBJ2-1, with D possibly being TRBD2 (5 bases). The CDR3 sequence is 14 residues long. Trimming pared 7 bases from V and 5 bases from J, leaving 15 bases between. Germline loops: CDR1 MDHEN, CDR2 SYDVKM. CDR3 protein: CASNPRGSHNEQFF. CDR3 nucleotide sequence: TGTGCCAGCAATCCGAGAGGGTCCCACAATGAGCAGTTCTTC.

This clonotype was detected ten times or more. The rearrangement links TRBV28 to TRBJ2-1, with D perhaps matching TRBD2 (6 bases). Trimming stripped 4 bases from V and 3 bases from J, with 16 bases between. The length of the CDR3 is 16 residues. The V gene's germline CDR1 is MDHEN and CDR2 SYDVKM. The CDR3 here is CASSSYGTSYYNEQFF. The CDR3 DNA sequence: TGTGCCAGCAGTTCGTACGGGACTTCTTACTACAATGAGCAGTTCTTC.

Many counts were recorded for this clonotype. This chain joins TRBV28 and TRBJ2-1, with TRBD2 matching 9 bases. The CDR3 is made up of 16 amino acids. The germline gives CDR1 MDHEN, CDR2 SYDVKM. Unmatched junction bases numbered 7, after V lost 3 bases and J lost 4 bases. The CDR3 sequence is CASSFGSGSRYNEQFF. CDR3 nucleotide sequence: TGTGCCAGCAGTTTCGGTAGCGGGAGTAGGTACAATGAGCAGTTCTTC.

There are many counts of this clonotype. CDR3 region: CASSLSIGAYEQYF. The CDR3 bases are TGTGCCAGCAGTTTAAGTATCGGTGCCTACGAGCAGTACTTC. The V and J genes are TRBV12-3 or TRBV12-4 and TRBJ2-7; D not resolved. The V end lost 2 bases, the J end lost 2 bases, and 10 bases lay between the germline ends. The CDR3 is made up of 14 amino acids.

This clonotype came up many times. The chain is built from TRBV20-1 and TRBJ2-5; the match to TRBD2 covers 11 bases. J lost 4 bases, V lost 7 bases, and 2 bases had no gene match. The CDR3 runs 12 residues. The germline V gene has CDR1 DFQATT and CDR2 SNEGSKA (reference sequence). In nucleotides, the CDR3 is TGCAGTGGAGGACTAGCGGGAGAGACCCAGTACTTC. Translating gives CSGGLAGETQYF.

V usage is TRBV27 and J usage is TRBJ1-2, with 7 bases fitting TRBD1. CDR3 length equals 15 residues. Germline values: CDR1 MNHEY, CDR2 SMNVEV (reference sequence). Losses at the gene ends were 7 bases for V and 3 bases for J; bases not matched to a gene: 11. The CDR3 loop is CASTPHRGSYYGYTF. DNA for the CDR3: TGTGCCAGCACCCCACACAGGGGCTCCTACTATGGCTACACCTTC.

This clonotype was detected ten times or more. The chain links TRBV12-3 or TRBV12-4 to TRBJ1-5, with D perhaps matching TRBD1 (5 bases). V lost 2 bases and J lost 0, with 14 bases in between. The CDR3 has 17 residues. The CDR3 DNA reads TGTGCCAGCAGTTTATCGCAGGGTGGGGCTAGCAATCAGCCCCAGCATTTT. Its protein product is CASSLSQGGASNQPQHF.

There are many counts of this clonotype. This chain connects TRBV28 to TRBJ1-4, with D perhaps TRBD1 (5 bases). Trimming stripped 5 bases from V and 0 bases from J, with 13 bases between. The CDR3 runs to 16 residues. From germline, CDR1 is MDHEN and CDR2 SYDVKM. The CDR3 coding sequence is TGTGCCAGCAGTCTCGGGGGGGTCCCAACTAATGAAAAACTGTTTTTT. Translation gives CASSLGGVPTNEKLFF.

The chain has TRBV3-1 and TRBJ2-1, with D unclear. Trimming removed 4 bases at V and 4 bases at J, with 11 bases between. This CDR3 is built from 14 residues. The germline CDR1 and CDR2 sequences are LGHDT and YNNKEL (reference sequence). CDR3 loop: CASSRSVLYNEQFF. The CDR3 DNA reads as TGTGCCAGCAGCCGGAGTGTCCTTTACAATGAGCAGTTCTTC.

This clonotype was counted at least ten times. The chain carries TRBV5-1 and TRBJ1-1; 9 bases align to TRBD1. V trimming: 2 bases; J trimming: 4 bases; junction bases outside the gene matches: 18. CDR1 SGHRS and CDR2 YFSETQ come from the germline V gene. The CDR3 loop spans 19 amino acids. In DNA, the CDR3 is TGCGCCAGCAGCTTCGGCGTGTACCCAGAACAGGGGGCAAGCACTGAAGCTTTCTTT. It translates to CASSFGVYPEQGASTEAFF. Filled out from reference TRBV5-1 and TRBJ1-1, the complete variable domain reads KAGVTQTPRYLIKTRGQQVTLSCSPISGHRSVSWYQQTPGQGLQFLFEYFSETQRNKGNFPGRFSGRQFSNSRSEMNVSTLELGDSALYLCASSFGVYPEQGASTEAFFGQGTRLTVV.

In this sample, this clonotype turned up once. V usage is TRBV11-2 and J usage is TRBJ1-1; D unresolved. The ends were cut back, 6 bases at V and 1 base at J, with 15 bases in the middle. Germline CDR1 SGHAT, CDR2 FQNNGV. CDR3 length: 15 amino acids. The CDR3 DNA reads as TGTGCCAGCAGTAGGGAAGGGAAGCCGAACACTGAAGCTTTCTTT. It codes for CASSREGKPNTEAFF. Complete variable domain (other parts from reference TRBV11-2 and TRBJ1-1): EAGVAQSPRYKIIEKRQSVAFWCNPISGHATLYWYQQILGQGPKLLIQFQNNGVVDDSQLPKDRFSAERLKGVDSTLKIQPAKLEDSAVYLCASSREGKPNTEAFFGQGTRLTVV.

This clonotype was recorded many times. The chain's CDR3 is CAWTDYWNTEAFF. In DNA, the CDR3 is TGTGCCTGGACCGACTACTGGAACACTGAAGCTTTCTTT. The V gene is TRBV30, the J gene TRBJ1-1; D uncertain. This CDR3 is 13 amino acids long. The ends were cut back, 4 bases at V and 1 base at J, with 10 bases in the middle. Germline V gene data show CDR1 as GTSNPN and CDR2 as SVGIG (reference sequence).

This clonotype was counted at least ten times. The chain carries TRBV7-9 and TRBJ2-6, with 10 bases lining up with TRBD2. The V and J ends lost 2 bases and 1 base, in that order; junction bases with no gene match: 2. This CDR3 spans 17 amino acids. Germline V CDR1 and CDR2: SEHNR, FQNEAQ (reference sequence). CDR3 coding DNA: TGTGCCAGCAGCTTAATTAGCGGGAGGTCTGGGGCCAACGTCCTGACTTTC. Amino acid sequence: CASSLISGRSGANVLTF.

V usage is TRBV30 and J usage is TRBJ2-2; no definite D call. The CDR3 has 14 residues. CDR1 and CDR2 from the germline V gene are GTSNPN and SVGIG (reference sequence). V was cut by 0 bases and J by 5 bases, with 10 bases left in between. CDR3 protein: CAWSVFRRTGELFF. The CDR3 DNA is TGTGCCTGGAGTGTATTTAGACGGACCGGGGAGCTGTTTTTT. Together with reference TRBV30 and TRBJ2-2, the CDR3 gives the full variable domain: SQTIHQWPATLVQPVGSPLSLECTVEGTSNPNLYWYRQAAGRGLQLLFYSVGIGQISSEVPQNLSASRPQDRQFILSSKKLLLSDSGFYLCAWSVFRRTGELFFGEGSRLTVL.

There are many counts of this clonotype. The chain links TRBV30 to TRBJ2-5; possibly TRBD1 or TRBD2 for D (5 bases each). The CDR3 has 15 residues. Germline CDR1 is GTSNPN and CDR2 is SVGIG (reference sequence). The V end lost 0 bases, the J end lost 2 bases, and 13 bases lay between the germline ends. The CDR3 DNA reads TGTGCCTGGAGTGTGGGGACGGTGCCACAAGAGACCCAGTACTTC. This codes for CAWSVGTVPQETQYF.

In this sample, this clonotype turned up many times. This chain links TRBV30 with TRBJ1-1; TRBD1 agrees at 7 bases. Germline V gives CDR1 GTSNPN, CDR2 SVGIG (reference sequence). With 1 base clipped from V and 7 bases from J, the junction kept 0 bases outside the gene matches. The CDR3 covers 11 residues. CDR3 in DNA: TGTGCCTGGAGTGGGGACAGTGAAGCTTTCTTT. Residues: CAWSGDSEAFF.

The chain couples TRBV7-2 to TRBJ1-1; weak D call: TRBD1 (6 bases). Germline CDR1 SGHTA, CDR2 FQGNSA. V lost 1 base and J lost 3, with 15 bases in between. The length of the CDR3 is 16 residues. Written as DNA, the CDR3 is TGTGCCAGCAGCTTAGATGGGGGGGGGCTGTACACTGAAGCTTTCTTT. Translated: CASSLDGGGLYTEAFF. Based on the CDR3 plus reference TRBV7-2 and TRBJ1-1, the full variable domain is GAGVSQSPSNKVTEKGKDVELRCDPISGHTALYWYRQSLGQGLEFLIYFQGNSAPDKSGLPSDRFSAERTGGSVSTLTIQRTQQEDSAVYLCASSLDGGGLYTEAFFGQGTRLTVV.